This T cell receptor (beta chain) stems from a study of blood T cells in healthy people across ages. Study-wide findings and caveats: From one million sequenced T cells, diversity estimates were lower bounds. Older age coincided with a roughly linear decline in TCR beta diversity per million T cells.

Germline CDR1 and CDR2: MGHRA and YSYEKL. Germline trimming cut 4 bases from V and 5 bases from J; bases unmatched to any gene: 5. The CDR3 sequence is 14 residues long. As for this clonotype: Its antigen is currently unknown.

For the second PCR, which ran for about 7 to 11 cycles, a sample-barcoded 5' primer and a J-beta primer mix were used. Every molecule of cDNA carried a tag from a template-switch adaptor with 12 random nucleotides. TCRdb reprocessed the 5' RACE reads with MiXCR, giving one entry per CDR3 protein. This table holds over 1,300,000 distinct CDR3 sequences, around 55% found once. The rearrangement links TRBV4-1 to TRBJ2-1, with 7 bases lining up with TRBD2. The receptor was isolated from a man aged 18 to 30 in good health. Sequenced input: blood. The CDR3 sequence is CASSRIGGDNEQFF. As DNA, the CDR3 is TGCGCCAGCAGCCGGATTGGGGGGGACAATGAGCAGTTCTTC.